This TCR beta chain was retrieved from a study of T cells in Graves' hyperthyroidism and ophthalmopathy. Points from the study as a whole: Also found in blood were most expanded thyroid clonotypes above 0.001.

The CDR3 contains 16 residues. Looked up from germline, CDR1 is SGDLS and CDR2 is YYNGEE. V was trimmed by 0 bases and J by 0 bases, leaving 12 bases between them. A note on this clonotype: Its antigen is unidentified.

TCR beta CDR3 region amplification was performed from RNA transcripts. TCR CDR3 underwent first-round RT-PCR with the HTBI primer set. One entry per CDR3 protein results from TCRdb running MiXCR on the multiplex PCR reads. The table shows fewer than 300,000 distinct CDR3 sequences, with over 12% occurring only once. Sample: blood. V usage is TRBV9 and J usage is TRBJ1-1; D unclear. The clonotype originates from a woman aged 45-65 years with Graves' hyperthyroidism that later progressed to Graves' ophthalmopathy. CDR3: CASSVVDRALNTEAFF. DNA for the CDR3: TGTGCCAGCAGCGTAGTCGATCGGGCGCTGAACACTGAAGCTTTCTTT.